This T cell receptor beta chain was sequenced during a study of regulatory T cells in long-lasting Graves disease. The length of the CDR3 is 16 residues. In germline, CDR1 is MNHEY, CDR2 SMNVEV (reference sequence). The V gene lost 2 bases and the J gene lost 8 bases, with 18 bases spanning the gap. Study results and caveats: There were preferences for TRBV28, TRBJ1-2 and TRBJ2-5 in persistent disease.

As to time point: newly diagnosed GD, antithyroid drugs for less than 3 months. Extracted PBMC RNA gave rise to the TCR library. In its sample, this clonotype was seen many times. The antigen remains undetermined. CDR3-region Arm-PCR and iRepertoire HTBI primers produced the TCR beta libraries. Authors' analysis steps: Around 59 TRBV and roughly 15 TRBJ segments were identified across samples. TCRdb reanalysed the multiplex PCR reads using MiXCR and keeps one entry per CDR3 protein. TCRdb's processing, not the authors' own work, is the source of the V and J calls. This sample carries fewer than 350,000 distinct CDR3 sequences, under 20% of them seen once, and the ten largest clones take about two fifths.

This specimen consisted of peripheral blood mononuclear cells (PBMCs), obtained at new diagnosis, from a patient treated with antithyroid drugs. The source of this sequence is a female donor with Graves disease. V is TRBV27 and J is TRBJ1-4; perhaps TRBD1 as D (5 bases). The CDR3: CASSLGQGATWEKLFF. In nucleotides, the CDR3 is TGTGCCAGCAGTTTAGGTCAGGGAGCGACGTGGGAAAAACTGTTTTTT.